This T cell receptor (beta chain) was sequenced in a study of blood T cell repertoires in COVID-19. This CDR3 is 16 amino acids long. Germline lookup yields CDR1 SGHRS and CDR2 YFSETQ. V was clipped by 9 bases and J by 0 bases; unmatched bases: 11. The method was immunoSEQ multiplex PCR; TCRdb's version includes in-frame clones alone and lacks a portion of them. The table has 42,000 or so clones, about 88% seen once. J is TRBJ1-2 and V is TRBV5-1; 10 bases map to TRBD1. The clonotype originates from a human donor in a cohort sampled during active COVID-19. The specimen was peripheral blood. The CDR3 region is CATHRPGTGANYGYTF. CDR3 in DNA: TGCGCCACTCACCGACCCGGGACAGGGGCTAACTATGGCTACACCTTC.